One sample yielded the 28 T cell receptor beta chains listed below, sequenced in a study of cytomegalovirus exposure and HLA in healthy donors. The PCR contained 60 Vbeta and 13 Jbeta primers. Sequencing was performed with immunoSEQ multiplex PCR; in TCRdb, only in-frame clones are kept and a portion is missing. The sample has around 140,000 clones, 75% to 90% seen once. Sequencing input: PBMCs. These receptors were collected from a young woman in good health and CMV-seronegative.

This clone was counted only a few times. The chain has TRBV5-1 and TRBJ2-1, with 12 nucleotides matching TRBD2. J lost 5 bases, V lost 4 bases, and 4 bases had no gene match. This CDR3 is built from 15 residues. The germline V gene encodes CDR1 SGHRS and CDR2 YFSETQ. The CDR3: CASSETSGRNNEQFF. The CDR3 DNA reads TGCGCCAGCAGCGAAACTAGCGGGAGGAACAATGAGCAGTTCTTC.

The V and J genes are TRBV13 and TRBJ2-7; 7 bases line up with TRBD2. V shed 6 bases, J shed 5 bases, and the junction held 4 bases outside the gene matches. CDR1 is PRHDT, CDR2 FYEKMQ, per germline (reference sequence). This CDR3 has 12 residues. CDR3 DNA: TGTGCCAGCAGTTCGGGGGGAGACGAGCAGTACTTC. It yields the protein CASSSGGDEQYF.

The chain recombines TRBV7-9 with TRBJ2-7, with 8 bases lining up with TRBD1. The CDR3 spans 18 residues. V was pared by 2 bases and J by 4 bases, with 16 bases of the junction left unmatched. The germline V gene encodes CDR1 SEHNR and CDR2 FQNEAQ (reference sequence). The CDR3 here is CASSLSLLDRGVPYEQYF. The CDR3 nucleotides are TGTGCCAGCAGCTTATCCCTGCTCGACAGGGGAGTCCCTTACGAGCAGTACTTC.

This clone appeared once. The chain joins TRBV6-4 to TRBJ2-3, with 9 bases lining up with TRBD2. The trim removed 6 bases at V and 4 bases at J, leaving 8 bases unmatched. CDR3 length: 15 residues. Germline CDR1 is MRHNA and CDR2 is SNTAGT. The CDR3 bases are TGTGCCAGCAGCGCCCGCGGGGGGGAGGCAGATACGCAGTATTTT. Translation: CASSARGGEADTQYF.

Only one count was recorded for this clone. The rearrangement joins TRBV7-9 to TRBJ2-1; D possibly corresponds to TRBD2 (5 bases). The V gene lost 3 bases and the J gene lost 4 bases, with 16 bases spanning the gap. Per germline, CDR1 SEHNR and CDR2 FQNEAQ (reference sequence). The CDR3 runs to 16 residues. The CDR3 here is CASSFNPGLIYNEQFF. Written as DNA, the CDR3 is TGTGCCAGCAGCTTTAACCCGGGGTTGATTTACAATGAGCAGTTCTTC.

This chain links TRBV9 with TRBJ2-7, with D uncertain. Germline CDR1 SGDLS, CDR2 YYNGEE. V lost 6 bases, J lost 3 bases, and 7 bases lay in between. The CDR3 is 11 residues long. The CDR3 bases are TGTGCCAGCACCGATAGCTACGAGCAGTACTTC. Translating it yields CASTDSYEQYF.

The genes are TRBV9 and TRBJ2-7; TRBD2 matches 13 bases. Germline V gene data show CDR1 as SGDLS and CDR2 as YYNGEE. The CDR3 spans 15 residues. The trim removed 4 bases at V and 4 bases at J, leaving 5 bases unmatched. Here the CDR3 reads CASSPRTSGSYEQYF. CDR3 nucleotides: TGTGCCAGCAGCCCCCGGACTAGCGGGAGTTACGAGCAGTACTTC.

The chain employs TRBV27 and TRBJ2-7; weak D call: TRBD1 (5 bases). Per the germline V gene, CDR1 is MNHEY and CDR2 is SMNVEV (reference sequence). The ends were cut back, 1 base at V and 7 bases at J, with 8 bases in the middle. CDR3 length equals 12 residues. The CDR3 sequence is CASSLWGREQYF. The CDR3 region has the DNA TGTGCCAGCAGTTTATGGGGCAGGGAGCAGTACTTC.

The V and J genes are TRBV5-1 and TRBJ1-5; D is unclear. CDR1 is SGHRS and CDR2 is YFSETQ in the germline V gene. The CDR3 has 12 amino acids. V lost 6 bases, J lost 6 bases, and 10 bases lay in between. In nucleotides, the CDR3 is TGCGCCAGCAACTCCGGTTGTCAGCCCCAGCATTTT. Amino acid sequence: CASNSGCQPQHF. Filled out from reference TRBV5-1 and TRBJ1-5, the complete variable domain reads KAGVTQTPRYLIKTRGQQVTLSCSPISGHRSVSWYQQTPGQGLQFLFEYFSETQRNKGNFPGRFSGRQFSNSRSEMNVSTLELGDSALYLCASNSGCQPQHFGDGTRLSIL.

This chain uses TRBV30 with TRBJ1-2, with 7 bases aligning to TRBD1. Germline lookup yields CDR1 GTSNPN and CDR2 SVGIG (reference sequence). This CDR3 contains 11 residues. The V and J ends lost 7 bases and 8 bases, in that order; junction bases with no gene match: 7. The CDR3 here is CASGQWEGYTF. CDR3 in DNA: TGTGCCTCGGGACAGTGGGAGGGCTACACCTTC.

This clone was observed a few times. The gene calls are TRBV30 and TRBJ1-3, with D possibly being TRBD1 (5 bases). There are 15 residues in the CDR3. Trimming shortened V by 0 bases and J by 0 bases, and 9 bases separated the two germline ends. Germline V gene sequence: CDR1 GTSNPN, CDR2 SVGIG (reference sequence). CDR3 region: CAWSVGLFSGNTIYF. The CDR3 DNA reads TGTGCCTGGAGTGTGGGGCTTTTCTCTGGAAACACCATATATTTT.

The chain joins TRBV7-2 to TRBJ1-2; D unclear. The ends were cut back, 0 bases at V and 5 bases at J, with 4 bases in the middle. CDR3 length: 12 residues. Looked up from germline, CDR1 is SGHTA and CDR2 is FQGNSA. CDR3 nucleotide sequence: TGTGCCAGCAGCTTAGCGAGTTATGGCTACACCTTC. Its translation: CASSLASYGYTF.

The CDR3 is CASSDAGPGEKLFF. The CDR3 DNA reads TGTGCCAGCAGTGACGCGGGACCGGGTGAAAAACTGTTTTTT. The chain employs TRBV28 and TRBJ1-4; D perhaps matches TRBD1 (5 bases). The CDR3 is 14 residues long. Germline V CDR1 and CDR2: MDHEN, SYDVKM. With 5 bases removed from V and 7 bases from J, the gap between germline ends came to 14 bases.

This chain joins TRBV7-6 and TRBJ2-5, with 7 bases matching TRBD1. V lost 5 bases, J lost 5 bases, and 11 bases stayed unmatched. The CDR3 runs 15 residues. Germline CDR1 is SGHVS and CDR2 is FNYEAQ. In nucleotides, the CDR3 is TGTGCCAGCAGCGACACAGGGGTAGCAAGGGAGACCCAGTACTTC. Protein product: CASSDTGVARETQYF.

This clone was seen a handful of times. V and J are TRBV19 and TRBJ2-2, with 12 bases aligning to TRBD2. The V gene's germline CDR1 is LNHDA and CDR2 SQIVND (reference sequence). The CDR3 consists of 18 residues. V lost 6 bases to trimming and J lost 5 bases; unmatched junction nucleotides: 13. The CDR3 spells CASRTGTFLAGGTGELFF. The CDR3 bases are TGTGCCAGTAGGACCGGGACCTTCCTAGCGGGAGGGACCGGGGAGCTGTTTTTT.

This clone has a handful of counts. The J gene is TRBJ2-5, the V gene TRBV23-1; 8 bases align to TRBD2. TRBV23-1 is marked as an open reading frame, function uncertain. The CDR3 loop spans 12 amino acids. The J segment lost 5 bases and the V segment lost 6 bases, leaving 2 bases of the junction unmatched. The CDR3 DNA follows: TGCGCCAGCAGGCCGGGAGGGGAGACCCAGTACTTC. Encoded protein: CASRPGGETQYF.

The chain links TRBV6-6 to TRBJ2-3; D is perhaps TRBD2 (5 bases). This CDR3 has 14 residues. Germline-derived CDR1 and CDR2 are MNHNY and SVGAGI (reference sequence). V lost 7 bases and J lost 0, with 11 bases in between. In nucleotides, the CDR3 is TGTGCCAGCACCATGAGGGTTAGCACAGATACGCAGTATTTT. Translated, it gives CASTMRVSTDTQYF.

The V and J genes are TRBV7-8 and TRBJ2-3; a weak D match, TRBD2 (7 bases). There are 17 residues in the CDR3. CDR1 SGHVS and CDR2 FQNEAQ come from the germline V gene. Trimming removed 3 bases from V and 2 bases from J, with 18 bases in between. The CDR3 loop is CASSLGYGGPTTDTQYF. The CDR3 coding sequence is TGTGCCAGCAGCTTGGGGTACGGGGGGCCTACCACAGATACGCAGTATTTT.

The chain carries TRBV7-2 and TRBJ2-7; 7 bases are shared with TRBD2. With 1 base clipped from V and 6 bases from J, the junction kept 6 bases outside the gene matches. There are 14 residues in the CDR3. Germline lookup yields CDR1 SGHTA and CDR2 FQGNSA. DNA for the CDR3: TGTGCCAGCAGCTTAGATGCGGGAGTTCGCGAGCAGTACTTC. Its translation: CASSLDAGVREQYF.

CDR3 in DNA: TGTGCCAGCAGCCCCCGGGGGGTATCCTACAATGAGCAGTTCTTC. It is translated as CASSPRGVSYNEQFF. The rearrangement uses TRBV7-7 and TRBJ2-1; 7 bases are shared with TRBD2. The V gene's germline CDR1 is SSHAT and CDR2 FNYEAQ (reference sequence). With V trimmed by 5 bases and J by 1 base, 5 bases remained unmatched. The CDR3 is 15 amino acids.

This sequence joins TRBV6-1 and TRBJ2-5, with 8 nucleotides matching TRBD2. Germline V CDR1 and CDR2: MNHNS, SASEGT. J was trimmed by 5 bases and V by 6 bases; bases with no gene match: 5. The CDR3 totals 13 residues. This CDR3 reads CASRTRGGETQYF. Written as DNA, the CDR3 is TGTGCCAGCAGAACTCGGGGGGGGGAGACCCAGTACTTC.

This clone was recorded once. CDR3 sequence reads: CASTGLGGAGELFF. CDR3 coding DNA: TGTGCCAGCACGGGACTTGGGGGGGCCGGGGAGCTGTTTTTT. This chain links TRBV27 with TRBJ2-2; TRBD2 matches 7 bases. CDR1 is MNHEY and CDR2 is SMNVEV in the germline V gene (reference sequence). J gave up 6 bases and V 7 bases, and 8 bases lay outside the gene matches. The CDR3 loop spans 14 amino acids.

This chain joins TRBV4-2 and TRBJ1-5; possible D gene TRBD1, 6 bases. The CDR3 is 14 amino acids. CDR1 is LGHNA and CDR2 is YNFKEQ in the germline V gene. V was trimmed by 4 bases and J by 5 bases, leaving 12 bases between them. CDR3 DNA: TGTGCCAGCAGCCTAGGACAGTCGCATCAGCCCCAGCATTTT. Its translation is CASSLGQSHQPQHF.

The chain combines TRBV2 with TRBJ1-1, with a weak D call TRBD1 (5 bases). CDR3 length: 14 residues. Germline-derived CDR1 and CDR2 are SNHLY and FYNNEI. Trimming stripped 3 bases from V and 4 bases from J, with 12 bases between. CDR3 sequence reads: CASSEEGRRTEAFF. For the CDR3, the DNA is TGTGCCAGCAGTGAGGAGGGGAGGCGCACTGAAGCTTTCTTT. Filled out from reference TRBV2 and TRBJ1-1, the complete variable domain reads EPEVTQTPSHQVTQMGQEVILRCVPISNHLYFYWYRQILGQKVEFLVSFYNNEISEKSEIFDDQFSVERPDGSNFTLKIRSTKLEDSAMYFCASSEEGRRTEAFFGQGTRLTVV.

V is TRBV6-1 and J is TRBJ1-5; 8 nucleotides line up with TRBD1. The CDR3 has 15 amino acids. The junction had 7 bases not matched to a gene; V was cut back by 7 bases and J by 2 bases. Germline CDR1 is MNHNS and CDR2 is SASEGT. The CDR3 DNA follows: TGTGCCAGCATCACCGACAGGGGTCGCAATCAGCCCCAGCATTTT. This translates into CASITDRGRNQPQHF.

As DNA, the CDR3 is TGCGCCAGCAGCATGGACAGGTTGAGTGGAAATGAGCAGTTCTTC. It specifies CASSMDRLSGNEQFF. The rearrangement joins TRBV5-1 to TRBJ2-1, with TRBD1 identical over 7 bases. CDR1 and CDR2 from the germline V gene are SGHRS and YFSETQ. This CDR3 comprises 15 residues. Trimming at V came to 4 bases and at J to 7 bases, leaving 11 bases not matched to a gene. Supplemented by reference TRBV5-1 and TRBJ2-1, the full variable domain reads KAGVTQTPRYLIKTRGQQVTLSCSPISGHRSVSWYQQTPGQGLQFLFEYFSETQRNKGNFPGRFSGRQFSNSRSEMNVSTLELGDSALYLCASSMDRLSGNEQFFGPGTRLTVL.

The CDR3 here is CASSQGLVTPHEQFF. As DNA, the CDR3 is TGTGCCAGCAGTCAGGGACTAGTAACCCCTCATGAGCAGTTCTTC. This rearrangement joins TRBV6-6 to TRBJ2-1, with 8 nucleotides matching TRBD2. The junction had 11 bases not matched to a gene; V was cut back by 5 bases and J by 8 bases. CDR1 is MNHNY, CDR2 SVGAGI, per germline (reference sequence). This CDR3 is built from 15 residues.

The rearrangement uses TRBV15 and TRBJ1-4; D ambiguous. CDR3 length equals 16 residues. Germline CDR1 and CDR2: LNHNV and YYDKDF (reference sequence). V was clipped by 3 bases and J by 0 bases, with 11 bases between them. The CDR3 region has the DNA TGTGCCACCAGCAGGGGAGGAGTTGCAACTAATGAAAAACTGTTTTTT. Its protein product is CATSRGGVATNEKLFF. Combining the CDR3 with reference TRBV15 and TRBJ1-4 gives the whole variable domain DAMVIQNPRYQVTQFGKPVTLSCSQTLNHNVMYWYQQKSSQAPKLLFHYYDKDFNNEADTPDNFQSRRPNTSFCFLDIRSPGLGDTAMYLCATSRGGVATNEKLFFGSGTQLSVL.